The source of this T cell receptor (beta chain) is a study of blood T cells in healthy people across ages. Using a J-beta primer mix together with a sample-barcoded 5' primer, a second PCR was run for roughly 6 to 11 cycles. TCRdb re-called the 5' RACE reads through MiXCR, storing one row per CDR3 protein. The sample contains about 970,000 distinct CDR3 sequences, just over 50% of which appear only once. This CDR3 is built from 11 residues. V was trimmed by 7 bases and J by 11 bases, leaving 17 bases between them. Germline V gene data show CDR1 as DFQATT and CDR2 as SNEGSKA (reference sequence). The sequence was obtained from a woman aged 55-70 years in good health. The chain recombines TRBV20-1 with TRBJ2-5; D remains unclear. The specimen was blood. The DNA for the CDR3 is TGCAGTGGTAAGGTAAATACTGAGCAGTACTTC. Translation gives CSGKVNTEQYF.